The T cell receptor (beta chain) under discussion was sequenced for a study of T cells in localized non-small cell lung cancer. The repertoire was sequenced with immunoSEQ multiplex PCR; TCRdb's copy has only in-frame clones and lacks some. The sample has 3,000 to 4,500 clones, around 40% seen once; the top ten hold 15% to 19%. V was clipped by 8 bases and J by 2 bases, with 11 bases between them. The CDR3 is 13 amino acids. Per germline, CDR1 WNHNN and CDR2 SYGVQD (reference sequence). In regard to this clone: An ambiguous or unread base is present, and the residue it codes for is denoted X.

The material sequenced was lung tumor tissue, taken before any cancer treatment. The chain uses TRBV10-1 and TRBJ2-3, with D maybe TRBD2 (6 bases). The sequence derives from a male donor aged 60 or over with stage I lung adenocarcinoma. CDR3 in amino acids: CASGAGXTDTQYF. Written as DNA, the CDR3 is TGCGCCAGCGGGGCGGGGRACACAGATACGCAGTATTTT.